The text below deals with one T cell receptor beta chain. Its antigen is not known. The primer mix had 60 Vbeta and 13 Jbeta primers. Sequencing used immunoSEQ multiplex PCR; TCRdb keeps in-frame clones, though not all of them. This listing includes around 160,000 clones. The data were obtained in a study of cytomegalovirus exposure and HLA in healthy donors. Regarding the study as a whole: Most subjects' HLA-A and HLA-B alleles were reportedly predicted from TCR beta sequences. What a later analysis reportedly showed was that an Asian-associated ancestry cluster had fewer N-insertions than the approximately 720-donor mean. Rarity held for most TCR sequences, but there were some public TCRs that occurred in many donors.

V was clipped by 4 bases and J by 5 bases, with 12 bases between them. Germline V gives CDR1 SGHRS, CDR2 YFSETQ. The CDR3 runs to 14 residues. The specimen was PBMCs. The chain recombines TRBV5-1 with TRBJ1-4; TRBD1 is a possible D gene (5 bases). This clonotype was sampled from a woman aged 45-65 years in good health and CMV-seronegative. CDR3 region: CASSQDKGNEKLFF. The CDR3 nucleotides are TGCGCCAGCAGCCAGGACAAGGGGAATGAAAAACTGTTTTTT.